This TCR beta chain originates from a study of blood T cells in healthy people across ages. The second PCR ran about 6 to 11 cycles with a sample-barcoded 5' primer and J-beta primers. TCRdb used MiXCR to reprocess the 5' RACE reads, holding one entry per CDR3 protein. The sample consists of about 780,000 distinct CDR3 sequences, roughly 46% of them appearing once. As concerns this clonotype: Antigen unknown.

Notes on the study in general: Researchers said unsorted PBMCs prevented a conclusive naive versus antigen-experienced comparison.

The germline V and J ends were trimmed by 3 bases and 0 bases, with 13 bases remaining between them. CDR3 size: 16 residues. Looked up from germline, CDR1 is SGHTA and CDR2 is FQGNSA. Sequencing input: blood. This sequence was found in a man of 80 years or more in good health. V is TRBV7-2 and J is TRBJ2-3, with a tentative D call TRBD2 (6 bases). CDR3 nucleotide sequence: TGTGCCAGCAGCTTTTTCGGGAGAACTAGCACAGATACGCAGTATTTT. Amino acids: CASSFFGRTSTDTQYF.